The clone carrying this T cell receptor beta chain was counted only a few times. The antigen is not known. These data are taken from a study of response to subunit inactivated influenza vaccine. TCRdb re-derived calls from the RT-PCR reads in MiXCR, one entry per CDR3 protein. This table has 530,000 or so distinct CDR3 sequences, 11% to 15% appearing once. The study, taken as a whole, reports: The authors suggested that every seasonal influenza vaccination recruits few new T cells.

Unmatched junction bases numbered 13, after V lost 6 bases and J lost 8 bases. CDR3 length: 15 residues. Sequencing used PBMCs from blood, obtained 11 to 12 days after vaccination. The sequence came from a man in his fifties who received an inactivated influenza vaccine. The chain recombines TRBV12-3 or TRBV12-4 with TRBJ2-1; 7 bases match TRBD1. CDR3 bases: TGTGCCAGCAGGCTGACAGGGATTGGTTTTTATGAGCAGTTCTTC. It yields the protein CASRLTGIGFYEQFF.